This passage covers 28 T cell receptor beta chains from one sample sequenced in a study of blood T cell repertoires in COVID-19 (dated by TCRdb to the early 2020s). Library preparation was by the immunoSEQ multiplex PCR assay. TCRdb carries this immuneACCESS record with in-frame sequences only. Its versions omit some clonotypes, under half of them owing to an unresolved V gene in the studies checked, with the rest unexplained. In all, the sample holds almost 200,000 clones, and approximately 80% of those were seen once. Under 0.95% of the sample belongs to the ten largest clones. The sample taken for sequencing was peripheral blood. These receptors came from a man aged 55-75 years with COVID-19, enrolled during active disease.

The genes are TRBV4-2 and TRBJ1-6, with D unresolved. Per germline, CDR1 LGHNA and CDR2 YNFKEQ. CDR3 length equals 16 residues. V was shortened by 1 base and J by 7 bases, with 14 bases between the two germline ends. The CDR3 is CASSQGAKEENSPLHF. In nucleotides, the CDR3 is TGTGCCAGCAGCCAAGGGGCTAAGGAGGAAAATTCACCCCTCCACTTT.

The rearrangement links TRBV15 to TRBJ1-1; no definite D call. This CDR3 contains 14 residues. Germline loops: CDR1 LNHNV, CDR2 YYDKDF (reference sequence). Trimming pared 0 bases from V and 10 bases from J, leaving 15 bases between. The CDR3 is CATSRDKDSTRAFF. In DNA form, the CDR3 reads TGTGCCACCAGCAGAGATAAGGACTCTACAAGAGCTTTCTTT.

The V call is TRBV5-1, the J call TRBJ2-3; 7 bases are a match to TRBD2. Looked up from germline, CDR1 is SGHRS and CDR2 is YFSETQ. The CDR3 sequence is 14 residues long. V shed 6 bases, J shed 3 bases, and the junction held 7 bases outside the gene matches. The CDR3 DNA reads TGCGCCAGCAACGCGGGAGATGGTACAGATACGCAGTATTTT. It translates to CASNAGDGTDTQYF.

V usage is TRBV2 and J usage is TRBJ1-6; TRBD1 agrees at 9 bases. Germline CDR1 SNHLY, CDR2 FYNNEI. The CDR3 covers 15 residues. V shed 5 bases, J shed 10 bases, and the junction held 9 bases outside the gene matches. The CDR3 sequence is CASSLTTGGRSPLHF. In DNA, the CDR3 is TGTGCCAGCAGTTTAACGACAGGGGGACGGTCACCCCTCCACTTT.

The chain recombines TRBV30 with TRBJ1-3; D is unclear. CDR1 GTSNPN and CDR2 SVGIG come from the germline V gene (reference sequence). The CDR3 consists of 13 residues. Trimming shortened V by 2 bases and J by 9 bases, and 14 bases separated the two germline ends. The CDR3 is CAWSIFPGSTIYF. As DNA, the CDR3 is TGTGCCTGGAGTATATTTCCAGGTAGCACCATATATTTT.

The chain is built from TRBV6-5 and TRBJ1-1; TRBD1 matches at 8 bases. In germline, CDR1 is MNHEY, CDR2 SVGAGI. This CDR3 region has 15 residues. V lost 4 bases, J lost 1 base, and 5 bases stayed unmatched. The CDR3 region is CASSFGQGKNTEAFF. CDR3 bases: TGTGCCAGCAGTTTCGGACAGGGTAAGAACACTGAAGCTTTCTTT.

This chain uses TRBV30 with TRBJ2-5; tentatively, D is TRBD1 (6 bases). The germline gives CDR1 GTSNPN, CDR2 SVGIG (reference sequence). Trimming shortened V by 2 bases and J by 4 bases, and 14 bases separated the two germline ends. CDR3 length: 14 residues. The CDR3 spells CAWSYPRGAETQYF. Here the CDR3 DNA reads TGTGCCTGGAGTTACCCCAGGGGAGCAGAGACCCAGTACTTC.

The DNA for the CDR3 is TGCGCCAGCAGCTTGGAACTAGCAGGTGAAGCTTTCTTT. Protein: CASSLELAGEAFF. The chain links TRBV5-1 to TRBJ1-1; D unclear. V was clipped by 0 bases and J by 7 bases, with 10 bases between them. Germline CDR1 SGHRS, CDR2 YFSETQ. The length of the CDR3 is 13 residues.

Only a few counts were recorded for this clone. The chain couples TRBV10-3 to TRBJ1-2; D is ambiguous. Trimming stripped 3 bases from V and 4 bases from J, with 15 bases between. Germline V gene sequence: CDR1 ENHRY, CDR2 SYGVKD. This CDR3 has 15 residues. CDR3 residues: CAISDSRGGLYGYTF. The CDR3 DNA is TGTGCCATCAGTGACTCACGTGGCGGTCTCTATGGCTACACCTTC.

The chain employs TRBV10-3 and TRBJ1-5, with no clear D. Germline V gene lookup returns CDR1 ENHRY and CDR2 SYGVKD. V was cut by 4 bases and J by 3 bases, with 4 bases left in between. The CDR3 spans 12 residues. CDR3 nucleotide sequence: TGTGCCATCAGTGGGGCCAATCAGCCCCAGCATTTT. It translates to CAISGANQPQHF.

This chain uses TRBV28 with TRBJ2-7; TRBD1 matches at 10 bases. Germline loops: CDR1 MDHEN, CDR2 SYDVKM. With 6 bases clipped from V and 2 bases from J, the junction kept 1 base outside the gene matches. The CDR3 totals 13 residues. CDR3 DNA sequence: TGTGCCAGCAGGGACAGGGGGACCTACGAGCAGTACTTC. Translating it yields CASRDRGTYEQYF.

This chain uses TRBV29-1 with TRBJ2-6; a possible D gene is TRBD1 (6 bases). V was shortened by 4 bases and J by 2 bases, with 12 bases between the two germline ends. This CDR3 has 15 amino acids. Per the germline V gene, CDR1 is SQVTM and CDR2 is ANQGSEA. This CDR3 is CSVAQGSAGANVLTF. CDR3 coding DNA: TGCAGCGTTGCCCAGGGGTCTGCTGGGGCCAACGTCCTGACTTTC.

This clone has a handful of counts. This chain links TRBV7-2 with TRBJ1-2; 8 bases fit TRBD1. The CDR3 runs 14 residues. The ends lost 4 bases at V and 3 bases at J; junction bases unmatched: 4. Germline CDR1 and CDR2: SGHTA and FQGNSA. CDR3 amino acids: CASSYTGGHYGYTF. CDR3 bases: TGTGCCAGCAGCTACACAGGGGGTCACTATGGCTACACCTTC.

V is TRBV6-5 and J is TRBJ2-7; TRBD1 matches 11 bases. CDR3 length: 14 residues. With V trimmed by 8 bases and J by 7 bases, 10 bases remained unmatched. In germline, CDR1 is MNHEY, CDR2 SVGAGI. CDR3 in amino acids: CASRRGQGALEQYF. In DNA, the CDR3 is TGTGCCAGCCGAAGAGGACAGGGGGCGCTTGAGCAGTACTTC.

The chain uses TRBV3-1 (or the pseudogene TRBV3-2) and TRBJ2-5; possible D gene TRBD1, 6 bases. Trimming took 5 bases from V and 10 from J, leaving 17 bases between them. CDR1 is LGHDT and CDR2 is YNNKEL in the germline V gene (reference sequence). The CDR3 runs to 13 residues. The CDR3: CASSFQGTSGQYF. Here the CDR3 DNA reads TGTGCCAGCAGCTTCCAGGGGACGAGTGGCCAGTACTTC.

V usage is TRBV4-1 and J usage is TRBJ2-5; D might be TRBD1 (5 bases). CDR3 length: 16 amino acids. V was cut by 1 base and J by 5 bases, with 17 bases left in between. CDR1 and CDR2 from the germline V gene are MGHRA and YSYEKL. CDR3 coding DNA: TGCGCCAGCAGCCAAGCGAGGCAGGGTGCGAGTGAGACCCAGTACTTC. As protein: CASSQARQGASETQYF.

CDR3: CASSLDRGSNEKLFF. Written as DNA, the CDR3 is TGTGCCAGCAGTCTAGACAGGGGATCTAATGAAAAACTGTTTTTT. This chain joins TRBV28 and TRBJ1-4; 8 bases match TRBD1. Per the germline V gene, CDR1 is MDHEN and CDR2 is SYDVKM. The CDR3 is 15 residues long. V shed 5 bases and J 3 bases; nucleotides not matched to a gene: 5.

This chain uses TRBV5-1 with TRBJ2-7, with 10 bases that match TRBD1. CDR1 and CDR2 from the germline V gene are SGHRS and YFSETQ. The CDR3 extends over 16 amino acids. Unmatched junction bases numbered 8, after V lost 1 base and J lost 4 bases. This CDR3 is CASSLTARQGAYEQYF. The CDR3 nucleotides read TGCGCCAGCAGCTTGACCGCCCGACAGGGGGCATACGAGCAGTACTTC.

The V call is TRBV3-1 (or the pseudogene TRBV3-2), the J call TRBJ1-5, with 9 positions matching TRBD1. V dropped 3 bases and J dropped 0; count of bases not matched to a gene: 24. The CDR3 consists of 23 residues. Germline assignment: CDR1 LGHDT and CDR2 YNNKEL (reference sequence). As DNA, the CDR3 is TGTGCCAGCAGCCAGGGATCCGGGACAGGGTGGGTTAATGGGGAGAATAGCAATCAGCCCCAGCATTTT. It translates to CASSQGSGTGWVNGENSNQPQHF.

The gene calls are TRBV7-9 and TRBJ1-6, with 9 positions matching TRBD1. Germline CDR1 reads SEHNR; CDR2 reads FQNEAQ (reference sequence). The CDR3 is 16 residues long. Losses at the gene ends were 5 bases for V and 11 bases for J; bases not matched to a gene: 13. The CDR3, as DNA: TGTGCCAGCAGCGTAACCCCGGGACAGGGATTTACACCCCTCCACTTT. It specifies CASSVTPGQGFTPLHF.

V usage is TRBV27 and J usage is TRBJ2-4; weak D call: TRBD1 (6 bases). Germline V gene lookup returns CDR1 MNHEY and CDR2 SMNVEV (reference sequence). CDR3 length: 13 residues. With 6 bases removed from V and 5 bases from J, the gap between germline ends came to 11 bases. The chain's CDR3 is CASRTRTENIQYF. CDR3 sequence (DNA): TGTGCCAGCAGGACGAGGACAGAAAACATTCAGTACTTC.

The chain has TRBV20-1 and TRBJ2-7; D may be TRBD1 (5 bases). V lost 3 bases, J lost 0 bases, and 15 bases lay in between. CDR1 is DFQATT and CDR2 is SNEGSKA in the germline V gene (reference sequence). This CDR3 spans 15 amino acids. In nucleotides, the CDR3 is TGCAGTGCTAGTGACGTAGGGGTTAGCTCCTACGAGCAGTACTTC. This gives the protein CSASDVGVSSYEQYF.

The V gene is TRBV7-9, the J gene TRBJ1-2, with TRBD1 identical over 8 bases. The V gene end was trimmed by 5 bases and the J gene end by 4 bases; junction bases not matched to a gene: 9. CDR3 length equals 15 residues. CDR1 is SEHNR, CDR2 FQNEAQ, per germline (reference sequence). CDR3 bases: TGTGCCAGCAGCAGATCGACAGGGGCAGGCTATGGCTACACCTTC. This codes for CASSRSTGAGYGYTF. Together with reference TRBV7-9 and TRBJ1-2, the CDR3 gives the full variable domain: DTGVSQNPRHKITKRGQNVTFRCDPISEHNRLYWYRQTLGQGPEFLTYFQNEAQLEKSRLLSDRFSAERPKGSFSTLEIQRTEQGDSAMYLCASSRSTGAGYGYTFGSGTRLTVV.

The rearrangement uses TRBV5-1 and TRBJ1-1; 8 bases are shared with TRBD1. V dropped 6 bases and J dropped 2; count of bases not matched to a gene: 12. CDR1 and CDR2 (germline): SGHRS, YFSETQ. The CDR3 consists of 16 residues. CDR3 nucleotide sequence: TGCGCCAGCATACTTGGACAGGGCGCTTTAAACACTGAAGCTTTCTTT. This sequence encodes CASILGQGALNTEAFF.

The V call is TRBV10-3, the J call TRBJ2-2, with D perhaps TRBD2 (5 bases). The CDR3 has 13 residues. CDR1 is ENHRY and CDR2 is SYGVKD in the germline V gene. The V and J ends lost 6 bases and 5 bases respectively, with 10 bases between them. As DNA, the CDR3 is TGTGCCATCAGAAGGGAGTTAACCGGGGAGCTGTTTTTT. It encodes CAIRRELTGELFF.

The chain links TRBV7-9 to TRBJ2-7, with TRBD1 matching over 7 bases. In germline, CDR1 is SEHNR, CDR2 FQNEAQ (reference sequence). Trimming removed 4 bases from V and 3 bases from J; junction bases left unmatched: 9. This CDR3 is 15 amino acids long. DNA of the CDR3: TGTGCCAGCAGCTCCCCCCGACAGGGAGACTACGAGCAGTACTTC. This codes for CASSSPRQGDYEQYF.

This clone has only a few counts. The genes are TRBV5-1 and TRBJ1-1; 9 bases match TRBD1. CDR3 length equals 16 residues. The trim removed 2 bases at V and 5 bases at J, leaving 10 bases unmatched. CDR1 SGHRS and CDR2 YFSETQ come from the germline V gene. The CDR3 DNA is TGCGCCAGCAGCTTCTTAGGGACAGGGAGGGGAACTGAAGCTTTCTTT. It is translated as CASSFLGTGRGTEAFF.

This clone has only one observation. This rearrangement joins TRBV9 to TRBJ1-1, with 8 bases matching TRBD1. The CDR3 is made up of 18 amino acids. Per germline, CDR1 SGDLS and CDR2 YYNGEE. V was pared by 4 bases and J by 1 base, with 15 bases of the junction left unmatched. The CDR3 here is CASSPSFPLGTGNTEAFF. The DNA of the CDR3 is TGTGCCAGCAGCCCCAGTTTCCCCCTCGGGACAGGGAACACTGAAGCTTTCTTT.